This TCR beta chain was found in a study of blood T cell repertoires in COVID-19. The wider study: Sample material is recorded as cDNA or gDNA derived from T cells, B-cell-depleted T cells, or PBMCs.

The study drew participants aged about 18 to 89 years from fewer than 30 US areas. Grouping used clinical history reported by participants in a survey and questionnaire. In the original analysis: How many nucleated cells were present was estimated from reference gene primer amplification. Sequencing was performed with immunoSEQ multiplex PCR; in TCRdb, only in-frame clones are kept and a portion is missing. Clone size and the V and J calls come from that table; the DNA yielded D and trimming. The data hold about 200,000 clones, with around 81% observed a single time. This CDR3 is built from 16 residues. Germline CDR1 reads MNHEY; CDR2 reads SVGEGT. V was pared by 4 bases and J by 9 bases, with 10 bases of the junction left unmatched.

V usage is TRBV6-2 or TRBV6-3 and J usage is TRBJ1-6, with TRBD1 identical over 9 bases. This sequence was found in a man in his forties who had recovered from COVID-19. Sequenced: PBMCs or T cells enriched from blood (not recorded which). The CDR3 loop reads CASSSYRQGERSPLHF. The CDR3 coding sequence is TGTGCCAGCAGTTCATATCGACAGGGGGAACGTTCACCCCTCCACTTT.